This entry is about one T cell receptor (beta chain). It has no known antigen specificity. No base quality information exists; no much larger clone differs at one position. This sample is part of a study of T cells in Graves' hyperthyroidism and ophthalmopathy (dated by TCRdb to 2018 to 2020). Concerning the study at large: Peripheral blood samples were taken at the time of initial diagnosis, prior to any treatment. To identify distinguishing TCR V-J signatures, a discovery cohort of 100 or so patients was used, comprising 40 to 45 with Graves' ophthalmopathy and some 60 with stable Graves' hyperthyroidism. Whether ophthalmopathy could be predicted prospectively was tested in an independent validation cohort made up of 18 to 20 hyperthyroidism patients plus 17 patients who later progressed to ophthalmopathy. For training and testing, the 100 patients in the discovery cohort were randomly divided in a 7:3 ratio. The study also compared thyroid tissue and blood T-cell repertoires from 5 to 7 Graves' hyperthyroidism patients. Following sampling, methimazole starting at 30 mg daily was given to hyperthyroidism patients, and high-dose intravenous methylprednisolone was given to ophthalmopathy patients. TCR Vbeta CDR3 sequencing of approximately 140 peripheral blood samples (about 45 ophthalmopathy, over 70 hyperthyroidism and around 17 progressor patients) is reported in the paper. The study at large found these results: A model built on a 13 V-J signature distinguished ophthalmopathy from stable hyperthyroidism, reaching roughly 88% sensitivity and 81.08% specificity in cross-validation and 80%/75% in testing. Most expanded thyroid clonotypes (frequency above 0.001) were also detected in blood, suggesting blood repertoires may reflect thyroid immune responses. Sample size was not statistically predetermined, and investigators were not blinded to group allocation. In validation, the model predicted progression to ophthalmopathy a median of 6.5 months before onset, with approximately 68% sensitivity and 72.22% specificity.

A patient counted as having stable Graves' hyperthyroidism if no progression to ophthalmopathy occurred over 18 months of follow-up. Hyperthyroidism patients were newly diagnosed, had a disease duration of under 2 months, and were aged 18 to 65 years. Exclusion was applied to patients with uncontrolled infections, other autoimmune diseases, pregnancy or lactation. Diagnoses were established on the basis of clinical symptoms, serum thyroxine and TRAb, thyroid ultrasound, and orbital computed tomography. Ficoll-Paque density gradient centrifugation was used to isolate PBMCs from 9.5 to 10 ml of fresh peripheral blood. Total RNA was extracted with Trizol reagent, and quality was checked on an Agilent 2100 Bioanalyzer. The TCR beta CDR3 regions were amplified from RNA transcripts. The TCR CDR3 was subjected to a first round of RT-PCR using the HTBI primer set and the Qiagen OneStep RT-PCR kit. The libraries were constructed in a second round of multiplex PCR and then size-selected and purified. Paired-end sequencing of the libraries was performed with 100 bp reads on an Illumina HiSeq2000. In the original analysis: SOAPnuke was used to process the raw data, throwing out any read that contained adapters or uncalled bases, had a mean Phred below 15, or lacked an exact constant-primer or identifier match. High-quality paired reads were merged using COPE v1.2.5, and each unique nucleotide sequence was defined as a clonotype. Clonotypes were aligned to IMGT TRBV, TRBD and TRBJ reference segments using MiTCR v1.1. The analysis was restricted to V-J combinations with a frequency above 0.0001, which together covered about 99% of the repertoires. A TCS score was defined as the ratio between F50 (clonal expansion) and ExV (chaos), using BLOSUM62-based TCRdist between CDR3 peptides within each V-J. Welch's t-statistics and random forest reduced around 550 V-J features to roughly 13, which were used in a naive Bayes classifier (R e1071). Through fastp at Q25 and MiXCR, TCRdb rebuilt clones from the public reads, retaining in-frame beta chains. Each record represents a unique CDR3 protein, reported with the most common genes and DNA among its rows. What appears here as the V and J calls and clone size reflects TCRdb's work, not the paper's. The sample table shows hundreds of thousands of distinct CDR3 sequences, and about 17% are seen once. 3% to 4% of the sample is held by the ten biggest clonotypes.

Its CDR3 holds 17 amino acids, cysteine through phenylalanine. The read is trimmed to its CDR3 DNA, 51 bases read in frame from base 1. Sequences KGHSH (CDR1) and LQKENI (CDR2) are obtained from the germline V gene. V loses 4 bases, J loses 5 bases, and the germline ends lie 23 bases apart. The origin of this receptor is a woman younger than 45 with Graves' hyperthyroidism. The rearrangement joined TRBV18 to TRBJ2-5, with no reliable assignment of the D segment. The specimen was blood. The CDR3 region: CASSRSSNPGVGETQYF. The sequenced DNA is TGTGCCAGCTCACGATCAAGTAACCCTGGGGTAGGGGAGACCCAGTACTTC.